A selection of T cell receptor beta chains follows, all from one sample in a study of cytomegalovirus exposure and HLA in healthy donors. The protocol was immunoSEQ multiplex PCR, while the TCRdb copy is restricted to in-frame clones and leaves out a portion. This repertoire shows a few hundred thousand clones, about 90% found once; its top ten account for 1.7%. Sequenced sample: PBMCs. The receptors originated from a girl aged 2 to 10 in good health and CMV-seronegative. Both conserved end residues are part of each CDR3. A D gene is named only where the DNA matches it firmly. Only part of the rows carry a size: once, few, many, or a class if the clone is expanded.

cdr3_length d_call j_call v_call clone_size cdr3_nt cdr3_aa
16 - TRBJ1-1 TRBV10-3 - TGTGCCATCAGTGAGTCGACGGGGGGTGGTTTTACTGAAGCTTTCTTT CAISESTGGGFTEAFF
12 - TRBJ2-5 TRBV13 - TGTGCCAGCAGCTCGGACGGCGGGGCCCAGTACTTC CASSSDGGAQYF
13 TRBD1 TRBJ2-5 TRBV11-2 - TGTGCCAGCAGCTTTGGGACAGTAGAGACCCAGTACTTC CASSFGTVETQYF
13 TRBD2 TRBJ2-5 TRBV5-6 - TGTGCCAGCAGCTTCGGACTAGAAGAGACCCAGTACTTC CASSFGLEETQYF
17 TRBD1 TRBJ2-6 TRBV7-9 once TGTGCCAGCAGCCGGGGACAGGGAACCTCTGGGGCCAACGTCCTGACTTTC CASSRGQGTSGANVLTF
11 - TRBJ1-1 TRBV30 - TGTGCCTGGAACCACGAGACTGAAGCTTTCTTT CAWNHETEAFF
18 - TRBJ2-1 TRBV13 - TGTGCCAGCAGCTCCGGGACGGACTACGCTAGCTCCTACAATGAGCAGTTCTTC CASSSGTDYASSYNEQFF
15 TRBD2 TRBJ2-2 TRBV19 few TGTGCCAGTAGTATCTCTAGCGGGGGGACCGGGGAGCTGTTTTTT CASSISSGGTGELFF
15 - TRBJ2-2 TRBV19 once TGTGCCAGTAGTCTCTGGGCCTACGACACCGGGGAGCTGTTTTTT CASSLWAYDTGELFF
14 - TRBJ2-7 TRBV28 few TGTGCCAGCAGTTTAAGTCCAGGGATCTACGAGCAGTACTTC CASSLSPGIYEQYF
14 TRBD2 TRBJ2-7 TRBV7-2 - TGTGCCAGCAGCACGTGGACTAGCTCTTACGAGCAGTACTTC CASSTWTSSYEQYF
14 - TRBJ1-5 TRBV6-1 - TGTGCCAGCTGGAGGGGAGGGGACCGTCAGCCCCAGCATTTT CASWRGGDRQPQHF
17 TRBD2 TRBJ2-2 TRBV27 - TGTGCCAGCAGTTTATCGGGGGGGGGTGATGTCACCGGGGAGCTGTTTTTT CASSLSGGGDVTGELFF
12 - TRBJ2-7 TRBV2 few TGTTCCAAGAAGAAGTCGGCCTACGAGCAGTACTTC CSKKKSAYEQYF
17 - TRBJ2-2 TRBV18 - TGTGCCAGCTCACCAGGGCTCGGCAGGGGGAACACCGGGGAGCTGTTTTTT CASSPGLGRGNTGELFF
15 - TRBJ1-3 TRBV5-1 - TGCGCCAGCAGCATGCAGGGGAGCTCTGGAAACACCATATATTTT CASSMQGSSGNTIYF
16 TRBD1 TRBJ2-2 TRBV18 - TGTGCCAGCTCACCAGGGACAGGGATTAACACCGGGGAGCTGTTTTTT CASSPGTGINTGELFF
12 - TRBJ1-2 TRBV6-5 - TGTGCCAGCACGGAGGGGAAGGATGGCTACACCTTC CASTEGKDGYTF
16 - TRBJ2-5 TRBV27 - TGTGCCAGCAGTTTTCTAGCTCCGGGCTCTCAAGAGACCCAGTACTTC CASSFLAPGSQETQYF
19 TRBD2 TRBJ2-3 TRBV4-1 - TGCGCCAGCAGCCAAGGGCTAGCGGGACGCACCCCTAGCACAGATACGCAGTATTTT CASSQGLAGRTPSTDTQYF
12 - TRBJ2-7 TRBV27 - TGTGCCAGCAGCCTTCGGGGCTACGAGCAGTACTTC CASSLRGYEQYF
15 - TRBJ2-1 TRBV18 - TGTGCCAGCTCACCAGCAGGAAGCTCCTACAATGAGCAGTTCTTC CASSPAGSSYNEQFF
13 - TRBJ2-7 TRBV6-5 few TGTGCCAGCAGTTACTCGACAGGCTACGAGCAGTACTTC CASSYSTGYEQYF
15 - TRBJ1-5 TRBV21-1 - TGTGCCAGCAGCAAACTTGAAGGGGTCAATCAGCCCCAGCATTTT CASSKLEGVNQPQHF
13 - TRBJ2-3 TRBV27 - TGTGCCAGCGGCTTTGTGGGCACAGATACGCAGTATTTT CASGFVGTDTQYF
16 - TRBJ2-4 TRBV6-5 - TGTGCCAGCAGTTACAGGGGGCGTGGGACTGGGGACATTCAGTACTTC CASSYRGRGTGDIQYF
13 TRBD1 TRBJ2-5 TRBV5-8 few TGTGCCAGCAGCACGGACAGGGGAGAGACCCAGTACTTC CASSTDRGETQYF
16 - TRBJ2-5 TRBV5-1 - TGCGCCAGCAGCGCCGTACCTTCAGGGTACCAAGAGACCCAGTACTTC CASSAVPSGYQETQYF
16 TRBD2 TRBJ2-5 TRBV5-1 once TGCGCCAGCAGCTATACTAGCGGGAGGGCCCAAGAGACCCAGTACTTC CASSYTSGRAQETQYF
14 - TRBJ1-1 TRBV19 - TGTGCCAGTAGTATCCACAGGGCGGGTACTGAAGCTTTCTTT CASSIHRAGTEAFF
17 TRBD2 TRBJ2-7 TRBV30 - TGTGCCTGGAGTGCCAGACTAGCGGGGGGGAGAAGGTACGAGCAGTACTTC CAWSARLAGGRRYEQYF
17 TRBD2 TRBJ2-1 TRBV19 - TGTGCCAGTAACTACTTTGCGGGGGGTTCCTCGGGCAATGAGCAGTTCTTC CASNYFAGGSSGNEQFF
13 - TRBJ2-7 TRBV29-1 - TGCAGCGTTGATGTGCAGGGGGGCCACGAGCAGTACTTC CSVDVQGGHEQYF
16 TRBD2 TRBJ2-7 TRBV18 - TGTGCCAGCTCATCCATTTCACTTAGCGGGGGGCAAGAGCAGTACTTC CASSSISLSGGQEQYF
14 - TRBJ2-3 TRBV27 - TGTGCCAGCAGTCATCAGGGTTTAGCAGATACGCAGTATTTT CASSHQGLADTQYF
21 TRBD1 TRBJ1-1 TRBV5-1 - TGCGCCAGCAGCTTGGAAAGCCCCCTACTCCGTGTCGGGACAGCGAACACTGAAGCTTTCTTT CASSLESPLLRVGTANTEAFF
14 - TRBJ1-1 TRBV6-1 few TGTGCCAGCAGTGCTCGAGGGATGCTCACTGAAGCTTTCTTT CASSARGMLTEAFF
12 TRBD1 TRBJ2-5 TRBV30 - TGTGCCTGGAGCAAGGACAGGGAGACCCAGTACTTC CAWSKDRETQYF
13 - TRBJ1-4 TRBV5-4 few TGTGCCAGCAGCTTGACAGGGCAAGAAAAACTGTTTTTT CASSLTGQEKLFF
13 TRBD1 TRBJ1-5 TRBV28 - TGTGCCACGACAGGGCAGCACAATCAGCCCCAGCATTTT CATTGQHNQPQHF
15 TRBD2 TRBJ2-7 TRBV7-9 - TGTGCCAGCAGCCCCGCGGAGCGGGGGCCCCTCGAGCAGTACTTC CASSPAERGPLEQYF
13 TRBD2 TRBJ2-7 TRBV7-2 once TGTGCCAGCAGCTGGGGACTAGCGAACGAGCAGTACTTC CASSWGLANEQYF
12 - TRBJ2-3 TRBV4-1 - TGCGCCAGCAGCCAAGAAGCGGATACGCAGTATTTT CASSQEADTQYF
13 - TRBJ2-3 TRBV5-8 - TGTGCCAGCAGCTTTTCACACACAGATACGCAGTATTTT CASSFSHTDTQYF
14 TRBD1 TRBJ1-1 TRBV10-1 few TGCGCCAGCAGTGCCCGGACAGGGGACACTGAAGCTTTCTTT CASSARTGDTEAFF
16 TRBD1 TRBJ2-3 TRBV5-4 - TGTGCCAGCAGCTTGGCAAGGGGGCAAGGCACAGATACGCAGTATTTT CASSLARGQGTDTQYF
20 TRBD2 TRBJ2-1 TRBV7-8 - TGTGCCAGCAGCTTAGCTCCCGGGACTAGCGGGAGGGCCTTTAGCAATGAGCAGTTCTTC CASSLAPGTSGRAFSNEQFF
17 - TRBJ2-1 TRBV9 - TGTGCCAGCAGCGTAGGTGGCTCCTGGGGGGCCTACAATGAGCAGTTCTTC CASSVGGSWGAYNEQFF
14 - TRBJ1-3 TRBV10-1 - TGCGCCAGCAGCTCCGTCCGCTCTGGAAACACCATATATTTT CASSSVRSGNTIYF
14 TRBD2 TRBJ2-3 TRBV19 - TGTGCCAGTAGGGTGACTAGCGGGACAGATACGCAGTATTTT CASRVTSGTDTQYF
14 - TRBJ2-7 TRBV6-5 - TGTGCCAGCACGGAAGGGGGATACTCCTACGAGCAGTACTTC CASTEGGYSYEQYF
11 - TRBJ2-7 TRBV20-1 - TGCAGTGCTAGCAGAACGGGGGAGCAGTACTTC CSASRTGEQYF
15 TRBD1 TRBJ2-7 TRBV7-9 - TGTGCCAGCAGCAAGGAGGGGGACAGGGGCTACGAGCAGTACTTC CASSKEGDRGYEQYF
14 TRBD1 TRBJ1-5 TRBV5-1 once TGCGCCAGCAGCTGGACAGGGGGTGATCAGCCCCAGCATTTT CASSWTGGDQPQHF
13 - TRBJ2-1 TRBV2 - TGTGCCAGCAGTGAAGAACTCCTCCTTGAGCAGTTCTTC CASSEELLLEQFF